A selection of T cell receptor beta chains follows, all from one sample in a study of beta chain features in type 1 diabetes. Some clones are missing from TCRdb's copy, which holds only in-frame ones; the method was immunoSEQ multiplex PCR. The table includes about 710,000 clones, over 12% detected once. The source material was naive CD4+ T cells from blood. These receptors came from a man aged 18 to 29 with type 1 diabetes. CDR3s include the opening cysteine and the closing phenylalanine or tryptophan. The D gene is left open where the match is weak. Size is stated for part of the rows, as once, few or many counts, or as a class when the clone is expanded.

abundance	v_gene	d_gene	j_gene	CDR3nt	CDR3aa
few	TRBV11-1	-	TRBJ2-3	TGTGCCAGCAGCTTCAATCTAGCAACAGATACGCAGTATTTT	CASSFNLATDTQYF
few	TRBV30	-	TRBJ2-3	TGTGCCTGGACCTCCGGGACCGGCATTTTCACAGATACGCAGTATTTT	CAWTSGTGIFTDTQYF
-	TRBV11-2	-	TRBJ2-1	TGTGCCAGCAGCTTAGGGACGGGGGACAATGAGCAGTTCTTC	CASSLGTGDNEQFF
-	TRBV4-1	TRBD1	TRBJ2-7	TGCGCCAGCAGCCAATACACCGGGACAGGGCTTTCCTACGAGCAGTACTTC	CASSQYTGTGLSYEQYF
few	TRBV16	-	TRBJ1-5	TGTGCCAGCAGCCAAGTGGTGCAGCCCCAGCATTTT	CASSQVVQPQHF
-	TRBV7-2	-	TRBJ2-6	TGTGCCAGCAGCTTAGCCTTCGCAGAAGGACGACCCTCTGGGGCCAACGTCCTGACTTTC	CASSLAFAEGRPSGANVLTF
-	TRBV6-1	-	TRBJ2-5	TGTGCCAGCAGTGGCCTCGGTAGGGCGGAGACCCAGTACTTC	CASSGLGRAETQYF
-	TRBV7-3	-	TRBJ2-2	TGTGCCAGCAGCTTAGGTCTGAGTGAGAACACCGGGGAGCTGTTTTTT	CASSLGLSENTGELFF
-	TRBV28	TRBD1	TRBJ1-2	TGTGCCAGCAGTTTTTCGGGACAGAACTATGGCTACACCTTC	CASSFSGQNYGYTF
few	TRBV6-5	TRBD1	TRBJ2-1	TGTGCCAGCAGTTACCGTGACAGGGGTACGTTTGAGCAGTTCTTC	CASSYRDRGTFEQFF
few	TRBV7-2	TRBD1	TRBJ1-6	TGTGCCAGCAGCGCACAGGGGGCAGCTAATTCACCCCTCCACTTT	CASSAQGAANSPLHF
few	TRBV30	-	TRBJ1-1	TGTGCCTGCCCCCAGAGGGGGTCGGGAACTGAAGCTTTCTTT	CACPQRGSGTEAFF
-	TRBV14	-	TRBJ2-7	TGTGCCAGCAGCCAATTGAGGGACTCAGTGGAGTACTTC	CASSQLRDSVEYF
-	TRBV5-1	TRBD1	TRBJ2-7	TGCGCCAGCAGCCTGACAGGGGGTACCTACGAGCAGTACTTC	CASSLTGGTYEQYF
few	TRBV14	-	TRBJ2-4	TGTGCCAGCAGCCAAGCCGCAAGGAGGGGAGAAATTCAGTACTTC	CASSQAARRGEIQYF
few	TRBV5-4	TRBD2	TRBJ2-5	TGTGCCAGCAGCTCAAGGACTAGCGGTGGGGAGACCCAGTACTTC	CASSSRTSGGETQYF
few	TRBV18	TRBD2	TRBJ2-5	TGTGCCAGCTCACCACGGAGCGGGAGGGCCTCAGAGACCCAGTACTTC	CASSPRSGRASETQYF
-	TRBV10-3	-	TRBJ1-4	TGTGCCATCAGGGTGGATCCGAATGAAAAACTGTTTTTT	CAIRVDPNEKLFF
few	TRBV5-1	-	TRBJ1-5	TGCGCCAGCAGCTTTGAGGGAGGTCAGCCCCAGCATTTT	CASSFEGGQPQHF
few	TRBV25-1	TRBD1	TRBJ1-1	TGTGCCAGCACCCCCCAGGGGGGTTACACTGAAGCTTTCTTT	CASTPQGGYTEAFF
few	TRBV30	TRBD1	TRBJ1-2	TGTGCCTGGAGCTCACTTACAGGGGCTGGTGGCTACACCTTC	CAWSSLTGAGGYTF
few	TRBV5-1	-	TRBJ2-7	TGCGCCAGCAGCAGCAGGGGAATCCCCTACTACGAGCAGTACTTC	CASSSRGIPYYEQYF
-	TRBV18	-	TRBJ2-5	TGTGCCAGCTCATCCGGGGAGACCCAGTACTTC	CASSSGETQYF
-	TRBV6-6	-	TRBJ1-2	TGTGCCAGCAGTTACTCGTCCGGGGAGGCCTATGGCTACACCTTC	CASSYSSGEAYGYTF
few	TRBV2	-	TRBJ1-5	TGTGCCAGCAGTCAATACAATCTGGACACCAATCAGCCCCAGCATTTT	CASSQYNLDTNQPQHF
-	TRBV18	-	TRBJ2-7	TGTGCCAGCTCACCAAGGGAACAGGGCTACGAGCAGTACTTC	CASSPREQGYEQYF
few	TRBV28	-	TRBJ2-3	TGTGCCAGCAGCGACTCCGGATCTACAGATACGCAGTATTTT	CASSDSGSTDTQYF
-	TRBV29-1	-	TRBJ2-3	TGCAGCGTTGAATGGCGGGGAAGACGCACAGATACGCAGTATTTT	CSVEWRGRRTDTQYF
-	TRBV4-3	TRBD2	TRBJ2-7	TGCGCCAGCAGCCAAGAGTTGACTAGCGGGGATTACGAGCAGTACTTC	CASSQELTSGDYEQYF
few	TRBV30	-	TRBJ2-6	TGTGCCTGGAGTGTGGGTGGGGCCAACGTCCTGACTTTC	CAWSVGGANVLTF
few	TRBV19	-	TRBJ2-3	TGTGCCAGTAGTCAGGGAAGGGGAAATACGCAGTATTTT	CASSQGRGNTQYF
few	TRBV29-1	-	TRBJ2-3	TGCAGCGTTGAGTCGGGGCCGGATACGCAGTATTTT	CSVESGPDTQYF
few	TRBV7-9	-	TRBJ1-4	TGTGCCAGCAGTTCGGAGGCAGGGCTGTGGGAAAAACTGTTTTTT	CASSSEAGLWEKLFF
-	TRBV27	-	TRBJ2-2	TGTGCCAGCAGTTTATTTTCGGGAGAGGGGCCCGGGGAGCTGTTTTTT	CASSLFSGEGPGELFF
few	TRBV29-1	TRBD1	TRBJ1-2	TGCAGCGTTGTCGGACAGGGAGATGGCTACACCTTC	CSVVGQGDGYTF
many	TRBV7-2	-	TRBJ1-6	TGTGCCAGCAGCTCCGTCCCACCCCTCCACTTT	CASSSVPPLHF
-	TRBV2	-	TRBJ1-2	TGTGCCAGCAGTGATGAGGGATCGAAAGCCCCCTATGGCTACACCTTC	CASSDEGSKAPYGYTF
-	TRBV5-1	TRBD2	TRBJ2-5	TGCGCCAGCAGCTCAAGACTAGCGGGGCCACAAGAGACCCAGTACTTC	CASSSRLAGPQETQYF
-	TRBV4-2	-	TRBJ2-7	TGTGCCAGCAGCCAAGTAAGGCTAGAGCAGTACTTC	CASSQVRLEQYF
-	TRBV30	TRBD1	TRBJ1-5	TGTGCCTGGACTCGTAAACAGGGGGCGAGTCAGCCCCAGCATTTT	CAWTRKQGASQPQHF
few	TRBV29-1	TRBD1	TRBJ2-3	TGCAGCGTTAAGGGACAGGGGGCAGATACGCAGTATTTT	CSVKGQGADTQYF
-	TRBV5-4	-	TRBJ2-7	TGTGCCAGCAGCTTGCAGGGCTTCTACGAGCAGTACTTC	CASSLQGFYEQYF
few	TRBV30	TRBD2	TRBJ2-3	TGTGCCTGGAGCGGGGGGGCCAGAGATACGCAGTATTTT	CAWSGGARDTQYF
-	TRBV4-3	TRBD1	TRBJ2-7	TGCGCCAGCAGCCACTCTAGGGACAGTCAGGCCTACGAGCAGTACTTC	CASSHSRDSQAYEQYF
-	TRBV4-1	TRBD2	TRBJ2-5	TGCGCCAGCAGCCAAGTATCTAGCGGGAGAGGTCTGGGAGAGACCCAGTACTTC	CASSQVSSGRGLGETQYF
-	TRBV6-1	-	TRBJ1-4	TGTGCCAGCAGTGCCCTAGACGGAGCCGACGAAAAACTGTTTTTT	CASSALDGADEKLFF
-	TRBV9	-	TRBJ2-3	TGTGCCAGCAGCCCCCGGCAGCGGACCACAGATACGCAGTATTTT	CASSPRQRTTDTQYF
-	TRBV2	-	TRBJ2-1	TGTGCCAGCAGTGTGAGGACGTACTACAATGAGCAGTTCTTC	CASSVRTYYNEQFF
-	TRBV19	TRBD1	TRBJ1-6	TGTGCCTCTCTACCTCCGGGACAGGGGATAAATTCACCCCTCCACTTT	CASLPPGQGINSPLHF
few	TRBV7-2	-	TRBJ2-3	TGTGCCAGCAGCCCCTTCGGCGGGGCTAGCACAGATACGCAGTATTTT	CASSPFGGASTDTQYF
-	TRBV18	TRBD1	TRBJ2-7	TGTGCCAGCTCACCGGAATGGACAGGGGTAAACGAGCAGTACTTC	CASSPEWTGVNEQYF
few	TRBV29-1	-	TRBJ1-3	TGCAGCGGACTTGGCGGGGCAGACTCTGGAAACACCATATATTTT	CSGLGGADSGNTIYF
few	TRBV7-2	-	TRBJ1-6	TGTGCCAGCAGCCCACACGGGGGCCGGGGATCACCCCTCCACTTT	CASSPHGGRGSPLHF
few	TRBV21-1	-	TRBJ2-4	TGTGCCAGCAGCCAAGGGCCAAACATTCAGTACTTC	CASSQGPNIQYF